A selection of T cell receptor beta chains follows, all from one sample in a study of chemoradiotherapy in HPV16-positive cancers. Measured with immunoSEQ multiplex PCR; TCRdb has only the in-frame clones, and not every one. In the table there are thousands of clones, around 89% of which are singletons. Sample: tumor tissue, taken from a patient who underwent chemoradiotherapy. The receptors here all came from a human donor with HPV-associated anogenital cancer. Both conserved end residues are part of each CDR3. D genes are given only for firm matches. Clone size, where shown, is once, few, many, or a class for clones that have expanded.

cdr3_aa j_call v_call clone_size d_call
CASSVNRGWNWEQYF TRBJ2-7 TRBV5-4 NA TRBD1
CASQAYEQYF NA TRBV6-9 NA NA
CASSPSAGAAYEKLFF TRBJ1-4 TRBV18 NA NA
CASSQTGDPTYGYTF TRBJ1-2 TRBV4-1 once TRBD1
CASSFESAGRAYNEQFF TRBJ2-1 TRBV5-6 NA NA
CASRGGTSNQPQHF TRBJ1-5 TRBV2 NA NA
CASSEPQRSTDTQYF TRBJ2-3 TRBV2 NA NA
CASSLEGQEKLFF TRBJ1-4 TRBV5-1 NA TRBD1
CASREAQNTEAFF TRBJ1-1 TRBV6-5 NA NA
CASSLSRGGRDTQYF TRBJ2-3 TRBV7-6 NA NA
CASSLFFGSRETQYF TRBJ2-5 TRBV5-4 NA NA
CASSLVLLPKGYTF TRBJ1-2 TRBV5-8 NA NA
CASSPDRGRAEAFF TRBJ1-1 TRBV7-2 NA TRBD1
CASSPSGYEQYF TRBJ2-7 TRBV14 NA NA
CASSPPMNTEAFF TRBJ1-1 TRBV7-9 NA NA